The next 20 T cell receptor beta chains were all read from a single sample in a study of T cell responses to AZD1222 COVID-19 vaccine. Method: immunoSEQ multiplex PCR; TCRdb's copy keeps in-frame clones and lacks some. This sample has about 73,000 clones, with 89% found just once. Source: peripheral blood, taken 28 days after the second AZD1222 dose. The receptors originated from an adult who received the AZD1222 COVID-19 vaccine.

This clone was detected only a few times. The chain employs TRBV2 and TRBJ1-1, with TRBD1 identical over 7 bases. The ends lost 1 base at V and 4 bases at J; junction bases unmatched: 3. This CDR3 is built from 14 residues. In germline, CDR1 is SNHLY, CDR2 FYNNEI. The CDR3: CASSEGQGLTEAFF. In DNA, the CDR3 is TGTGCCAGCAGTGAAGGACAGGGCCTCACTGAAGCTTTCTTT. The variable domain in full, completed from reference TRBV2 and TRBJ1-1, reads EPEVTQTPSHQVTQMGQEVILRCVPISNHLYFYWYRQILGQKVEFLVSFYNNEISEKSEIFDDQFSVERPDGSNFTLKIRSTKLEDSAMYFCASSEGQGLTEAFFGQGTRLTVV.

This chain uses TRBV5-1 with TRBJ1-1; the D is unclear. This CDR3 spans 13 amino acids. The V end lost 2 bases, the J end lost 0 bases, and 5 bases lay between the germline ends. Germline V gene data show CDR1 as SGHRS and CDR2 as YFSETQ. The CDR3 nucleotides read TGCGCCAGCAGCTTTGCCCTGAACACTGAAGCTTTCTTT. It yields the protein CASSFALNTEAFF.

This sequence joins TRBV18 and TRBJ2-7; TRBD1 matches 7 bases. Germline values: CDR1 KGHSH, CDR2 LQKENI. This CDR3 contains 13 residues. The junction had 6 bases not matched to a gene; V was cut back by 6 bases and J by 4 bases. CDR3 sequence (DNA): TGTGCCAGCTCCCCAGAACAGGGGTACGAGCAGTACTTC. It specifies CASSPEQGYEQYF.

The CDR3 here is CASSYRAGGYNEQFF. CDR3 DNA sequence: TGTGCCAGCAGCTACCGAGCGGGGGGATACAATGAGCAGTTCTTC. The chain joins TRBV6-5 to TRBJ2-1; 9 bases agree with TRBD2. CDR1 and CDR2 from the germline V gene are MNHEY and SVGAGI. The CDR3 covers 15 residues. The V gene end was trimmed by 6 bases and the J gene end by 4 bases; junction bases not matched to a gene: 7.

V and J are TRBV24-1 and TRBJ1-1; perhaps TRBD1 as D (6 bases). V was clipped by 7 bases and J by 0 bases, with 11 bases between them. Germline CDR1 and CDR2: KGHDR and SFDVKD. The CDR3 consists of 14 residues. CDR3 DNA: TGTGCCACCAGACAGGGAAGCATGAACACTGAAGCTTTCTTT. Its protein product is CATRQGSMNTEAFF.

The chain combines TRBV20-1 with TRBJ1-1; D gene unclear. Germline CDR1 is DFQATT and CDR2 is SNEGSKA (reference sequence). The CDR3 loop spans 11 amino acids. V was clipped by 0 bases and J by 8 bases, with 7 bases between them. The CDR3 DNA reads TGCAGTGCTAGAGATGCGGGGGAAGCTTTCTTT. This codes for CSARDAGEAFF.

This chain links TRBV2 with TRBJ2-3, with D tentatively TRBD1 (6 bases). The V end was cut by 4 bases, the J end by 0 bases, with 11 bases between. Germline V gene lookup returns CDR1 SNHLY and CDR2 FYNNEI. The CDR3 length is 15 residues. CDR3 protein: CASSVQGFSTDTQYF. Here the CDR3 DNA reads TGTGCCAGCAGTGTACAGGGATTCAGCACAGATACGCAGTATTTT. Full variable domain (missing parts from reference TRBV2 and TRBJ2-3): EPEVTQTPSHQVTQMGQEVILRCVPISNHLYFYWYRQILGQKVEFLVSFYNNEISEKSEIFDDQFSVERPDGSNFTLKIRSTKLEDSAMYFCASSVQGFSTDTQYFGPGTRLTVL.

This clone was counted once. The J gene is TRBJ1-5, the V gene TRBV19; possible D gene TRBD1, 5 bases. Looked up from germline, CDR1 is LNHDA and CDR2 is SQIVND (reference sequence). Trimming removed 1 base at V and 5 bases at J, with 15 bases between. The CDR3 has 16 residues. The CDR3 sequence is CASSIAPTVRHQPQHF. The CDR3 DNA reads TGTGCCAGTAGTATAGCCCCGACAGTGAGGCATCAGCCCCAGCATTTT.

This chain uses TRBV9 with TRBJ2-7; 9 bases line up with TRBD1. There are 14 residues in the CDR3. V shed 4 bases and J 6 bases; nucleotides not matched to a gene: 8. Germline values: CDR1 SGDLS, CDR2 YYNGEE. The CDR3 region has the DNA TGTGCCAGCAGCCCCCGGGACAGGGAGGGCGAGCAGTACTTC. Encoded protein: CASSPRDREGEQYF. Using reference TRBV9 and TRBJ2-7 for the parts outside the CDR3, the full variable domain is DSGVTQTPKHLITATGQRVTLRCSPRSGDLSVYWYQQSLDQGLQFLIQYYNGEERAKGNILERFSAQQFPDLHSELNLSSLELGDSALYFCASSPRDREGEQYFGPGTRLTVT.

The V gene is TRBV30, the J gene TRBJ1-5; 10 bases are a match to TRBD1. The germline gives CDR1 GTSNPN, CDR2 SVGIG (reference sequence). The J segment lost 0 bases and the V segment lost 2 bases, leaving 19 bases of the junction unmatched. The CDR3 extends over 21 amino acids. Here the CDR3 reads CAWSSTLLGQGGAYSNQPQHF. The CDR3, as DNA: TGTGCCTGGAGTTCCACACTACTAGGACAGGGGGGAGCTTATAGCAATCAGCCCCAGCATTTT. Full variable domain (outside the CDR3, taken from reference TRBV30 and TRBJ1-5): SQTIHQWPATLVQPVGSPLSLECTVEGTSNPNLYWYRQAAGRGLQLLFYSVGIGQISSEVPQNLSASRPQDRQFILSSKKLLLSDSGFYLCAWSSTLLGQGGAYSNQPQHFGDGTRLSIL.

This sequence joins TRBV30 and TRBJ2-7; TRBD1 matches at 8 bases. Germline values: CDR1 GTSNPN, CDR2 SVGIG (reference sequence). This CDR3 is 14 amino acids long. V lost 3 bases, J lost 1 base, and 5 bases stayed unmatched. This CDR3 is CAWRRQGRSYEQYF. The CDR3 DNA reads TGTGCCTGGAGGAGACAGGGGCGATCCTACGAGCAGTACTTC.

The chain joins TRBV12-3 or TRBV12-4 to TRBJ2-1, with D possibly called TRBD1 or TRBD2 (6 bases each). V was trimmed by 3 bases and J by 6 bases, leaving 9 bases between them. The CDR3 has 13 residues. The CDR3 reads CASSFGGGNEQFF. The CDR3 DNA reads TGTGCCAGCAGTTTCGGAGGGGGCAATGAGCAGTTCTTC.

The genes are TRBV6-1 and TRBJ1-2; D not resolved. The germline V and J ends were trimmed by 0 bases and 8 bases, with 10 bases remaining between them. CDR1 is MNHNS and CDR2 is SASEGT in the germline V gene. The CDR3 loop spans 13 amino acids. CDR3 sequence reads: CASSEARVSGYTF. In nucleotides, the CDR3 is TGTGCCAGCAGTGAAGCGAGGGTCTCCGGCTACACCTTC.

This chain links TRBV29-1 with TRBJ1-3; weak D call: TRBD1 (6 bases). Germline-derived CDR1 and CDR2 are SQVTM and ANQGSEA. There are 13 residues in the CDR3. The V end was cut by 7 bases, the J end by 10 bases, with 20 bases between. CDR3 coding DNA: TGCAGCGCTACAGGGCTAAGTAGTTGGACCATATATTTT. It is translated as CSATGLSSWTIYF.

This clone came up once. This rearrangement joins TRBV11-1 to TRBJ1-6; maybe TRBD1 (6 bases). Deletions cut 5 bases from V and 6 bases from J, with 17 bases between. The V gene's germline CDR1 is SGHAT and CDR2 FQDESV (reference sequence). The CDR3 runs to 16 residues. The CDR3, as DNA: TGTGCCAGCAGCCCGATGAGACAGGCACCTAATTCACCCCTCCACTTT. Its protein product is CASSPMRQAPNSPLHF.

The V and J genes are TRBV18 and TRBJ2-1; 13 nucleotides line up with TRBD2. Germline trimming cut 0 bases from V and 8 bases from J; bases unmatched to any gene: 25. CDR3 length equals 23 residues. Per the germline V gene, CDR1 is KGHSH and CDR2 is LQKENI. Here the CDR3 reads CASSPPGQGFSGLAGTPGHEQFF. The CDR3 DNA reads as TGTGCCAGCTCACCACCGGGACAGGGATTCTCGGGACTAGCGGGGACCCCGGGTCATGAGCAGTTCTTC.

The chain couples TRBV15 to TRBJ1-3, with unresolved D. V was trimmed by 0 bases and J by 4 bases, leaving 7 bases between them. There are 14 residues in the CDR3. Germline V CDR1 and CDR2: LNHNV, YYDKDF (reference sequence). This chain's CDR3 is CATSRDFRGNTIYF. The CDR3 DNA sequence: TGTGCCACCAGCAGAGATTTCAGGGGAAACACCATATATTTT. Using reference TRBV15 and TRBJ1-3 for the parts outside the CDR3, the full variable domain is DAMVIQNPRYQVTQFGKPVTLSCSQTLNHNVMYWYQQKSSQAPKLLFHYYDKDFNNEADTPDNFQSRRPNTSFCFLDIRSPGLGDTAMYLCATSRDFRGNTIYFGEGSWLTVV.

The chain uses TRBV27 and TRBJ2-6; 7 positions match TRBD2. The J segment lost 7 bases and the V segment lost 5 bases, leaving 14 bases of the junction unmatched. This CDR3 spans 17 amino acids. Germline CDR1 reads MNHEY; CDR2 reads SMNVEV (reference sequence). In DNA, the CDR3 is TGTGCCAGCAGTCCCCTATCCATCCGGGGGGAAGCCAACGTCCTGACTTTC. This sequence encodes CASSPLSIRGEANVLTF.

This rearrangement joins TRBV6-4 to TRBJ2-3; tentative D call: TRBD1 (5 bases). The CDR3 sequence is 14 residues long. The germline V gene encodes CDR1 MRHNA and CDR2 SNTAGT. With 4 bases removed from V and 2 bases from J, the gap between germline ends came to 10 bases. CDR3 amino acids: CASSAGAPTDTQYF. CDR3 coding DNA: TGTGCCAGCAGTGCTGGGGCCCCCACAGATACGCAGTATTTT.

This clone has more than one count but fewer than ten. This chain links TRBV6-5 with TRBJ1-1; D is unresolved. Germline V CDR1 and CDR2: MNHEY, SVGAGI. V lost 2 bases, J lost 1 base, and 8 bases lay in between. The CDR3 covers 14 residues. The CDR3 is CASSYGQQNTEAFF. As DNA, the CDR3 is TGTGCCAGCAGTTACGGGCAGCAGAACACTGAAGCTTTCTTT.